This entry lists 32 T cell receptor beta chains sequenced from one sample in a study of cytomegalovirus exposure and HLA in healthy donors. It was with 60 Vbeta and 13 Jbeta primers that the PCR ran. Repertoires were generated with immunoSEQ multiplex PCR, while TCRdb's copy carries only in-frame clones and drops some. The data show roughly 100,000 clones, with approximately 69% seen just once and 20% to 25% held by the top ten. The sequencing input was PBMCs. These receptors were collected from a woman aged 45 to 65 in good health and CMV-seropositive.

The J gene is TRBJ2-3, the V gene TRBV7-6, with TRBD1 as a possible D gene (5 bases). Germline CDR1 reads SGHVS; CDR2 reads FNYEAQ. V dropped 1 base and J dropped 6 bases, with 14 bases sitting between them. The CDR3 has 15 residues. The CDR3 DNA follows: TGTGCCAGCAGCTTAGAGGGGCCGCCGACGGATACGCAGTATTTT. As protein: CASSLEGPPTDTQYF.

This chain joins TRBV6-6 and TRBJ2-5; a possible D gene is TRBD1 (7 bases). V was pared by 7 bases and J by 4 bases, with 13 bases between. The germline gives CDR1 MNHNY, CDR2 SVGAGI (reference sequence). This CDR3 is 13 amino acids long. CDR3 in DNA: TGTGCCAGCATCAGGGGGGACTCAGAGACCCAGTACTTC. Encoded protein: CASIRGDSETQYF.

The V and J genes are TRBV5-1 and TRBJ2-5; TRBD2 matches 7 bases. The CDR3 runs to 15 residues. V shed 0 bases and J 2 bases; nucleotides not matched to a gene: 4. The germline gives CDR1 SGHRS, CDR2 YFSETQ. CDR3 coding DNA: TGCGCCAGCAGCTTGGTTAGTAGCGGGCAAGAGACCCAGTACTTC. It encodes CASSLVSSGQETQYF.

This clone turned up a few times. This sequence joins TRBV30 and TRBJ2-2; TRBD2 is a possible D gene (6 bases). This CDR3 is 15 amino acids long. Deletions cut 2 bases from V and 2 bases from J, with 12 bases between. In germline, CDR1 is GTSNPN, CDR2 SVGIG (reference sequence). CDR3 sequence: CAWSRLDLNTGELFF. Here the CDR3 DNA reads TGTGCCTGGAGTCGACTAGACCTAAACACCGGGGAGCTGTTTTTT.

The V gene is TRBV30, the J gene TRBJ2-3, with TRBD2 identical over 7 bases. The ends lost 4 bases at V and 7 bases at J; junction bases unmatched: 5. Germline CDR1 and CDR2: GTSNPN and SVGIG (reference sequence). The length of the CDR3 is 12 residues. CDR3 protein: CAWNWGGNTQYF. CDR3 DNA sequence: TGTGCCTGGAATTGGGGGGGAAATACGCAGTATTTT.

The gene calls are TRBV6-6 and TRBJ2-1, with 10 nucleotides matching TRBD2. Looked up from germline, CDR1 is MNHNY and CDR2 is SVGAGI (reference sequence). The CDR3 sequence is 15 residues long. The V gene end was trimmed by 8 bases and the J gene end by 2 bases; junction bases not matched to a gene: 6. CDR3 residues: CASRVSGGPYNEQFF. CDR3 DNA: TGTGCCAGCCGCGTTAGCGGGGGGCCCTACAATGAGCAGTTCTTC.

This chain joins TRBV30 and TRBJ1-1; maybe TRBD1 (5 bases). Trimming took off 4 bases at V and 5 bases at J, with 17 bases between the two ends. The CDR3 totals 14 residues. The germline gives CDR1 GTSNPN, CDR2 SVGIG (reference sequence). CDR3 sequence (DNA): TGTGCCTGGACGGCAGGGCCCTCGAGTACTGAAGCTTTCTTT. Amino acids: CAWTAGPSSTEAFF. Full variable domain (missing parts from reference TRBV30 and TRBJ1-1): SQTIHQWPATLVQPVGSPLSLECTVEGTSNPNLYWYRQAAGRGLQLLFYSVGIGQISSEVPQNLSASRPQDRQFILSSKKLLLSDSGFYLCAWTAGPSSTEAFFGQGTRLTVV.

The chain uses TRBV18 and TRBJ1-1; D might be TRBD1 (5 bases). Trimming removed 0 bases at V and 5 bases at J, with 7 bases between. Germline CDR1 reads KGHSH; CDR2 reads LQKENI. This CDR3 is 13 amino acids long. Here the CDR3 DNA reads TGTGCCAGCTCACCACCGGGGCAGACTGAAGCTTTCTTT. This gives the protein CASSPPGQTEAFF.

This clone has a handful of counts. The V and J genes are TRBV10-2 and TRBJ2-7, with TRBD1 as a possible D gene (5 bases). CDR1 is WSHSY, CDR2 SAAADI, per germline. Trimming pared 11 bases from V and 3 bases from J, leaving 14 bases between. The CDR3 extends over 12 amino acids. For the CDR3, the DNA is TGCGCCGTTGAAGGGGCAGACTACGAGCAGTACTTC. It codes for CAVEGADYEQYF.

The chain couples TRBV11-2 to TRBJ2-1, with D perhaps matching TRBD2 (6 bases). In germline, CDR1 is SGHAT, CDR2 FQNNGV. This CDR3 region has 16 residues. Trimming stripped 5 bases from V and 5 bases from J, with 19 bases between. CDR3 sequence reads: CASSVGPGLRHNEQFF. CDR3 nucleotide sequence: TGTGCCAGCAGCGTAGGTCCGGGACTTAGGCACAATGAGCAGTTCTTC.

This clone was detected only a few times. The chain combines TRBV19 with TRBJ2-5, with D tentatively TRBD1 (6 bases). The V end was cut by 5 bases, the J end by 5 bases, with 21 bases between. The germline V gene has CDR1 LNHDA and CDR2 SQIVND (reference sequence). CDR3 size: 16 residues. The CDR3 DNA follows: TGTGCCAGTAGTGTGTTACAGGGCAGTAGGAGCGAGACCCAGTACTTC. Translating it yields CASSVLQGSRSETQYF.

The chain carries TRBV5-1 and TRBJ2-1; TRBD1 agrees at 8 bases. This CDR3 is built from 13 residues. Germline CDR1 is SGHRS and CDR2 is YFSETQ. Germline trimming cut 7 bases from V and 3 bases from J; bases unmatched to any gene: 3. For the CDR3, the DNA is TGCGCCAGCTCACAGGGGGACTACAATGAGCAGTTCTTC. It translates to CASSQGDYNEQFF. The entire variable domain, with the rest obtained from reference TRBV5-1 and TRBJ2-1, is as follows: KAGVTQTPRYLIKTRGQQVTLSCSPISGHRSVSWYQQTPGQGLQFLFEYFSETQRNKGNFPGRFSGRQFSNSRSEMNVSTLELGDSALYLCASSQGDYNEQFFGPGTRLTVL.

This chain connects TRBV6-4 to TRBJ2-4, with 11 bases lining up with TRBD1. CDR3 size: 14 residues. J was trimmed by 7 bases and V by 2 bases; bases with no gene match: 1. Germline CDR1 MRHNA, CDR2 SNTAGT. The CDR3 nucleotides read TGTGCCAGCAGTGACGGGACAGGGGGTAACATTCAGTACTTC. Translating it yields CASSDGTGGNIQYF.

The chain links TRBV5-1 to TRBJ2-3; 7 bases map to TRBD2. CDR3 length equals 16 residues. CDR1 SGHRS and CDR2 YFSETQ come from the germline V gene. J was trimmed by 2 bases and V by 4 bases; bases with no gene match: 10. The CDR3 spells CASSPGRAGVTDTQYF. DNA of the CDR3: TGCGCCAGCAGCCCAGGGAGGGCCGGGGTCACAGATACGCAGTATTTT.

The chain combines TRBV7-2 with TRBJ2-7; TRBD1 might be the D (5 bases). V was shortened by 5 bases and J by 4 bases, with 12 bases between the two germline ends. From germline, CDR1 is SGHTA and CDR2 FQGNSA. The CDR3 contains 13 residues. The CDR3 DNA reads TGTGCCAGCAGCCGATTTACAGGATACGAGCAGTACTTC. Its protein product is CASSRFTGYEQYF.

The rearrangement joins TRBV10-3 to TRBJ2-2, with a weak D call TRBD2 (6 bases). CDR3 size: 17 residues. From germline, CDR1 is ENHRY and CDR2 SYGVKD. The germline V and J ends were trimmed by 3 bases and 0 bases, with 14 bases remaining between them. The DNA of the CDR3 is TGTGCCATCAGTGACCCGGGGCGGGGAACGAACACCGGGGAGCTGTTTTTT. Translating gives CAISDPGRGTNTGELFF.

The J gene is TRBJ1-1, the V gene TRBV27, with a possible D match to TRBD1 (5 bases). V was shortened by 3 bases and J by 0 bases, with 8 bases between the two germline ends. The CDR3 covers 14 residues. Germline lookup yields CDR1 MNHEY and CDR2 SMNVEV (reference sequence). This CDR3 reads CASSFEGVNTEAFF. CDR3 in DNA: TGTGCCAGCAGTTTCGAAGGGGTGAACACTGAAGCTTTCTTT.

The V gene is TRBV6-5, the J gene TRBJ2-7; 9 bases fit TRBD1. Germline V gene sequence: CDR1 MNHEY, CDR2 SVGAGI. The length of the CDR3 is 15 residues. V was clipped by 5 bases and J by 3 bases; unmatched bases: 8. The CDR3 sequence: CASSRDLGQGYEQYF. For the CDR3, the DNA is TGTGCCAGCAGTCGAGACTTGGGACAGGGCTACGAGCAGTACTTC.

Worth noting for this clone: At the DNA level, this CDR3 is encoded by other sequences in the same sample as well. The rearrangement joins TRBV30 to TRBJ1-5; D is unclear. The CDR3 is made up of 13 amino acids. The V end was cut by 0 bases, the J end by 2 bases, with 5 bases between. CDR1 is GTSNPN, CDR2 SVGIG, per germline (reference sequence). CDR3 DNA: TGTGCCTGGAGTGTACAAGGCAATCAGCCCCAGCATTTT. The encoded protein is CAWSVQGNQPQHF.

This clone was seen a handful of times. This sequence joins TRBV5-1 and TRBJ2-6; the match to TRBD2 covers 7 bases. Germline V lookup: CDR1 SGHRS, CDR2 YFSETQ. The V segment lost 4 bases and the J segment 0 bases; nucleotides outside the gene matches: 4. The CDR3 has 16 residues. This CDR3 reads CASSQGLLSGANVLTF. CDR3 nucleotide sequence: TGCGCCAGCAGCCAGGGACTACTCTCTGGGGCCAACGTCCTGACTTTC.

The chain links TRBV4-2 to TRBJ1-1; possibly TRBD1 for D (5 bases). Trimming took 8 bases from V and 3 from J, leaving 19 bases between them. The CDR3 contains 15 residues. Germline CDR1 LGHNA, CDR2 YNFKEQ. DNA for the CDR3: TGTGCCAGCTCAGAGGATGGGGGGTTGGACACTGAAGCTTTCTTT. This encodes CASSEDGGLDTEAFF.

This clone occurred a few times. The chain links TRBV10-3 to TRBJ1-5; 9 bases are shared with TRBD1. The CDR3 totals 13 residues. The V gene's germline CDR1 is ENHRY and CDR2 SYGVKD. J gave up 7 bases and V 6 bases, and 4 bases lay outside the gene matches. CDR3 sequence (DNA): TGTGCCATCAGACAGGGGGCCGAACAGCCCCAGCATTTT. Translation gives CAIRQGAEQPQHF.

The chain links TRBV5-1 to TRBJ1-1; D is uncertain. V shed 3 bases and J shed 3 bases, with 21 bases lying between them. Germline V gives CDR1 SGHRS, CDR2 YFSETQ. This CDR3 has 17 residues. The CDR3 DNA follows: TGCGCCAGCAGCTCATCCGGAGGGAATGACGGATACACTGAAGCTTTCTTT. Translating it yields CASSSSGGNDGYTEAFF.

The chain employs TRBV15 and TRBJ2-5; D remains unclear. The ends were cut back, 1 base at V and 2 bases at J, with 17 bases in the middle. This CDR3 is 17 amino acids long. Germline assignment: CDR1 LNHNV and CDR2 YYDKDF (reference sequence). The DNA for the CDR3 is TGTGCCACCAGCAGAGTCACCGTCCCGAGCCGACAAGAGACCCAGTACTTC. This sequence encodes CATSRVTVPSRQETQYF.

The chain links TRBV5-1 to TRBJ2-7; possibly TRBD1 for D (6 bases). Germline loops: CDR1 SGHRS, CDR2 YFSETQ. V shed 7 bases and J shed 6 bases, with 14 bases lying between them. The CDR3 is 12 amino acids. CDR3 DNA: TGCGCCAGCGGAACACAGGGTTCCGAGCAGTACTTC. Translating it yields CASGTQGSEQYF.

This chain links TRBV7-8 with TRBJ2-5; the D is unclear. The V gene's germline CDR1 is SGHVS and CDR2 FQNEAQ. Trimming pared 6 bases from V and 3 bases from J, leaving 8 bases between. The CDR3 totals 12 residues. DNA for the CDR3: TGTGCCAGCAGTCATGCGGAAGAGACCCAGTACTTC. It is translated as CASSHAEETQYF.

V is TRBV29-1 and J is TRBJ2-7, with D possibly TRBD2 on 6 matching bases. The CDR3 runs 14 residues. Germline V gene sequence: CDR1 SQVTM, CDR2 ANQGSEA. Trimming removed 3 bases from V and 4 bases from J, with 16 bases in between. For the CDR3, the DNA is TGCAGCGTTGAGGTCCGGGGGAAGGGATACGAGCAGTACTTC. The encoded protein is CSVEVRGKGYEQYF.

The CDR3 reads CASSPGQLYGYTF. The CDR3 region has the DNA TGTGCCAGCAGCCCGGGACAGCTCTATGGCTACACCTTC. This chain uses TRBV28 with TRBJ1-2; 7 bases align to TRBD1. In germline, CDR1 is MDHEN, CDR2 SYDVKM. The CDR3 consists of 13 residues. Trimming removed 6 bases from V and 4 bases from J; junction bases left unmatched: 5.

The V and J genes are TRBV6-4 and TRBJ2-4; 14 nucleotides match TRBD2. The length of the CDR3 is 18 residues. Germline V gene sequence: CDR1 MRHNA, CDR2 SNTAGT. V gave up 4 bases and J gave up 0 bases; unmatched junction bases: 5. This chain's CDR3 is CASSGTSGGPLAKNIQYF. The CDR3 nucleotides read TGTGCCAGCAGTGGGACTAGCGGGGGGCCTCTAGCCAAAAACATTCAGTACTTC.

This chain joins TRBV1 and TRBJ2-1; the table's D gene call, TRBD2, was not cross checked with the DNA. TRBV1 is recorded as a pseudogene. The CDR3 has 17 amino acids. CDR3 amino acids: CTSSQLRAGGKNNEQFF. CDR3 nucleotides: TGCACCAGCAGCCAACTAAGAGCGGGGGGGAAGAACAATGAGCAGTTCTTC.

The chain carries TRBV5-1 and TRBJ1-1; 7 nucleotides align to TRBD1. The CDR3 has 12 residues. The V and J ends lost 4 bases and 5 bases, in that order; junction bases with no gene match: 2. Germline V gives CDR1 SGHRS, CDR2 YFSETQ. CDR3 in amino acids: CASSQQGTEAFF. The CDR3, as DNA: TGCGCCAGCAGCCAACAGGGGACTGAAGCTTTCTTT.

V gene TRBV18 combines with J gene TRBJ1-3; possible D gene TRBD1, 6 bases. The CDR3 totals 16 residues. The V and J ends lost 3 bases and 4 bases respectively, with 16 bases between them. Per the germline V gene, CDR1 is KGHSH and CDR2 is LQKENI. The chain's CDR3 is CASSPAGVGPGNTIYF. CDR3 DNA: TGTGCCAGCTCACCGGCAGGGGTTGGTCCGGGAAACACCATATATTTT.